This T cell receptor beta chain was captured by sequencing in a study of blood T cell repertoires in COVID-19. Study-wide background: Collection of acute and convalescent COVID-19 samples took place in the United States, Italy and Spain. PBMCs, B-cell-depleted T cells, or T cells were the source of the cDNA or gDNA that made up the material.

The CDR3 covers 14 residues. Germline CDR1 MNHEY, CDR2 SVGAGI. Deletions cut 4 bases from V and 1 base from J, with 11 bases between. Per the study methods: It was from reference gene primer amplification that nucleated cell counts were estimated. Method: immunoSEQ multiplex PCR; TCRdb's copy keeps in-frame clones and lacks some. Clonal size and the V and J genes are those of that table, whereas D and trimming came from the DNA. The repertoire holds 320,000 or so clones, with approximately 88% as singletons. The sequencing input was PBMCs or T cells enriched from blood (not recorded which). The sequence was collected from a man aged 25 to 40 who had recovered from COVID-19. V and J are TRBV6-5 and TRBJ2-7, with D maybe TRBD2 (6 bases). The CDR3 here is CASSFNGGSYEQYF. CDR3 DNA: TGTGCCAGCAGTTTTAATGGGGGGTCCTACGAGCAGTACTTC.